The 27 T cell receptor beta chains in this list originate from one sample, sequenced in a study of blood T cell repertoires in COVID-19. The assay was immunoSEQ multiplex PCR, and TCRdb's table has in-frame clones only and misses some. The data hold roughly 200,000 clones, with 85% to 90% observed a single time. The specimen sequenced was peripheral blood. Receptor source: a woman aged 60-75 years with acute or convalescent COVID-19.

The chain couples TRBV19 to TRBJ1-2; TRBD1 is a possible D gene (6 bases). Germline V gene data show CDR1 as LNHDA and CDR2 as SQIVND (reference sequence). The CDR3 is 8 residues long. V was pared by 11 bases and J by 11 bases, with 9 bases between. The CDR3 reads CAAGAYTF. DNA of the CDR3: TGTGCCGCAGGGGCGTACACCTTC.

The rearrangement joins TRBV4-1 to TRBJ2-1; 8 positions match TRBD2. The germline gives CDR1 MGHRA, CDR2 YSYEKL. J gave up 1 base and V 0 bases, and 8 bases lay outside the gene matches. This CDR3 comprises 18 residues. This CDR3 reads CASSQDHASGFSYNEQFF. In DNA, the CDR3 is TGCGCCAGCAGCCAAGATCACGCTAGCGGGTTTTCCTACAATGAGCAGTTCTTC.

A few counts support this clone. The chain is built from TRBV9 and TRBJ2-2; D is perhaps TRBD2 (6 bases). The germline V gene encodes CDR1 SGDLS and CDR2 YYNGEE. Trimming took off 4 bases at V and 0 bases at J, with 10 bases between the two ends. CDR3 length: 15 amino acids. CDR3 sequence (DNA): TGTGCCAGCAGCCCCGGGAGTACGAACACCGGGGAGCTGTTTTTT. It codes for CASSPGSTNTGELFF.

A word on this clone: Other DNA sequences in the sample encode the same CDR3. CDR3: CSARRGNEQYV. The CDR3 DNA reads TGCAGTGCTAGACGGGGTAACGAGCAGTACGTC. This chain uses TRBV20-1 with TRBJ2-7; D perhaps matches TRBD2 (5 bases). The CDR3 is 11 residues long. Per germline, CDR1 DFQATT and CDR2 SNEGSKA (reference sequence). Trimming removed 2 bases at V and 5 bases at J, with 7 bases between.

The genes are TRBV29-1 and TRBJ1-4; 7 nucleotides match TRBD1. Per the germline V gene, CDR1 is SQVTM and CDR2 is ANQGSEA. V lost 4 bases, J lost 11 bases, and 4 bases stayed unmatched. This CDR3 contains 11 residues. The CDR3 sequence is CSVAAGGKLFF. The DNA for the CDR3 is TGCAGCGTTGCGGCAGGGGGGAAACTGTTTTTT. The full variable domain, in which reference TRBV29-1 and TRBJ1-4 provide the parts outside the CDR3, is SAVISQKPSRDICQRGTSLTIQCQVDSQVTMMFWYRQQPGQSLTLIATANQGSEATYESGFVIDKFPISRPNLTFSTLTVSNMSPEDSSIYLCSVAAGGKLFFGSGTQLSVL.

The chain recombines TRBV7-8 with TRBJ2-2; tentatively, D is TRBD2 (6 bases). The ends were cut back, 5 bases at V and 2 bases at J, with 15 bases in the middle. The CDR3 contains 16 residues. The germline CDR1 and CDR2 sequences are SGHVS and FQNEAQ. Written as DNA, the CDR3 is TGTGCCAGCAGCCCCCGGACTATCAGTAACACCGGGGAGCTGTTTTTT. Translated, it gives CASSPRTISNTGELFF.

The chain joins TRBV11-2 to TRBJ1-1; D remains unclear. V lost 1 base, J lost 0 bases, and 9 bases lay in between. In germline, CDR1 is SGHAT, CDR2 FQNNGV. This CDR3 is built from 15 residues. The CDR3 region is CASSLARSMNTEAFF. The CDR3 DNA reads as TGTGCCAGCAGCTTAGCCAGATCGATGAACACTGAAGCTTTCTTT.

This clone appeared once. The CDR3 region is CASTPSTVSYNEQFF. The CDR3 region has the DNA TGTGCCAGCACCCCTTCGACAGTCTCCTACAATGAGCAGTTCTTC. The gene calls are TRBV7-6 and TRBJ2-1; the D gene is possibly TRBD1 (5 bases). The CDR3 totals 15 residues. Germline assignment: CDR1 SGHVS and CDR2 FNYEAQ. V shed 7 bases and J shed 0 bases, with 13 bases lying between them.

This clone was recorded a few times. The rearrangement uses TRBV9 and TRBJ2-5, with D possibly matching TRBD1 (7 bases). This CDR3 has 14 amino acids. V was pared by 1 base and J by 3 bases, with 10 bases between. The germline gives CDR1 SGDLS, CDR2 YYNGEE. The CDR3 sequence is CASSVQGGKETQYF. CDR3 DNA: TGTGCCAGCAGCGTACAGGGGGGCAAAGAGACCCAGTACTTC. The entire variable domain, with the rest obtained from reference TRBV9 and TRBJ2-5, is as follows: DSGVTQTPKHLITATGQRVTLRCSPRSGDLSVYWYQQSLDQGLQFLIQYYNGEERAKGNILERFSAQQFPDLHSELNLSSLELGDSALYFCASSVQGGKETQYFGPGTRLLVL.

The rearrangement uses TRBV3-1 (or the pseudogene TRBV3-2) and TRBJ1-5; TRBD1 aligns across 8 bases. Losses at the gene ends were 5 bases for V and 7 bases for J; bases not matched to a gene: 4. From germline, CDR1 is LGHDT and CDR2 YNNKEL (reference sequence). The CDR3 has 13 amino acids. CDR3 sequence (DNA): TGTGCCAGCAGCAGTGGACAGGGACAGCCCCAGCATTTT. Protein: CASSSGQGQPQHF.

The chain is built from TRBV24-1 and TRBJ2-5, with D perhaps TRBD1 (5 bases). This CDR3 is 13 amino acids long. Germline CDR1 reads KGHDR; CDR2 reads SFDVKD. With 6 bases removed from V and 5 bases from J, the gap between germline ends came to 12 bases. The DNA of the CDR3 is TGTGCCACCAGTCGCGCAGGGAAGGAGACCCAGTACTTC. This gives the protein CATSRAGKETQYF.

The rearrangement joins TRBV28 to TRBJ1-2, with D possibly TRBD1 on 5 matching bases. Germline V gene lookup returns CDR1 MDHEN and CDR2 SYDVKM. Trimming removed 8 bases at V and 5 bases at J, with 15 bases between. This CDR3 spans 13 amino acids. The CDR3 region is CASWGGRAYGYTF. CDR3 in DNA: TGTGCCAGCTGGGGCGGGAGGGCTTATGGCTACACCTTC.

V and J are TRBV7-8 and TRBJ2-3; the match to TRBD2 covers 10 bases. V lost 0 bases, J lost 1 base, and 1 base stayed unmatched. CDR3 size: 16 residues. Germline V gene sequence: CDR1 SGHVS, CDR2 FQNEAQ. The chain's CDR3 is CASSLAGTSGTDTQYF. The CDR3 nucleotides are TGTGCCAGCAGCTTAGCCGGGACTAGCGGCACAGATACGCAGTATTTT.

V gene TRBV7-8 combines with J gene TRBJ1-4, with 10 nucleotides matching TRBD1. Unmatched junction bases numbered 13, after V lost 5 bases and J lost 10 bases. CDR3 size: 16 residues. Germline V gene sequence: CDR1 SGHVS, CDR2 FQNEAQ. CDR3 in amino acids: CASSLSPGQGIGKLFF. In DNA, the CDR3 is TGTGCCAGCAGCCTCTCGCCGGGACAGGGGATCGGAAAACTGTTTTTT.

J is TRBJ1-5 and V is TRBV7-9, with a tentative D call TRBD1 (5 bases). Per the germline V gene, CDR1 is SEHNR and CDR2 is FQNEAQ (reference sequence). The V end was cut by 5 bases, the J end by 4 bases, with 15 bases between. The CDR3 sequence is 15 residues long. The CDR3 here is CASSPAGMGNQPQHF. The CDR3 region has the DNA TGTGCCAGCAGCCCGGCAGGGATGGGGAATCAGCCCCAGCATTTT.

The chain links TRBV4-2 to TRBJ2-3, with D uncertain. The CDR3 length is 16 residues. V lost 0 bases and J 0 bases, leaving 10 bases between the germline ends. Germline V gene sequence: CDR1 LGHNA, CDR2 YNFKEQ. The CDR3 spells CASSQEALDSTDTQYF. CDR3 in DNA: TGTGCCAGCAGCCAAGAAGCCCTAGACAGCACAGATACGCAGTATTTT.

The gene calls are TRBV19 and TRBJ1-1, with 9 bases fitting TRBD1. From germline, CDR1 is LNHDA and CDR2 SQIVND (reference sequence). V shed 5 bases, J shed 5 bases, and the junction held 6 bases outside the gene matches. CDR3 length: 14 residues. The CDR3 is CASSHRGRRTEAFF. The CDR3 DNA follows: TGTGCCAGTAGTCACAGGGGGCGCCGGACTGAAGCTTTCTTT.

The chain employs TRBV5-4 and TRBJ2-1; 7 bases are a match to TRBD2. The trim removed 0 bases at V and 3 bases at J, leaving 0 bases unmatched. The CDR3 has 14 residues. Per the germline V gene, CDR1 is SGHNT and CDR2 is YYREEE (reference sequence). This CDR3 reads CASSLGGGYNEQFF. CDR3 coding DNA: TGTGCCAGCAGCTTGGGCGGGGGCTACAATGAGCAGTTCTTC.

The V and J genes are TRBV15 and TRBJ1-3; the D is unclear. V was trimmed by 8 bases and J by 0 bases, leaving 17 bases between them. Germline V lookup: CDR1 LNHNV, CDR2 YYDKDF (reference sequence). The CDR3 loop spans 16 amino acids. CDR3: CATRLGFADSGNTIYF. CDR3 DNA: TGTGCCACCCGACTCGGGTTTGCGGACTCTGGAAACACCATATATTTT.

The rearrangement joins TRBV19 to TRBJ1-6; the match to TRBD1 covers 8 bases. The ends lost 9 bases at V and 7 bases at J; junction bases unmatched: 5. The CDR3 is 13 residues long. CDR1 LNHDA and CDR2 SQIVND come from the germline V gene (reference sequence). CDR3 bases: TGTGCCAGCCGGGGACAGGAGAATTCACCCCTCCACTTT. It codes for CASRGQENSPLHF.

The chain employs TRBV27 and TRBJ1-4; 7 bases fit TRBD1. J lost 7 bases, V lost 6 bases, and 8 bases had no gene match. Looked up from germline, CDR1 is MNHEY and CDR2 is SMNVEV (reference sequence). The CDR3 has 14 amino acids. The CDR3 DNA sequence: TGTGCCAGCAGACGACAGGGCTTTTCTGAAAAACTGTTTTTT. Amino acids: CASRRQGFSEKLFF. The full variable domain, completed using reference TRBV27 and TRBJ1-4, is EAQVTQNPRYLITVTGKKLTVTCSQNMNHEYMSWYRQDPGLGLRQIYYSMNVEVTDKGDVPEGYKVSRKEKRNFPLILESPSPNQTSLYFCASRRQGFSEKLFFGSGTQLSVL.

The rearrangement joins TRBV9 to TRBJ2-1, with 7 bases lining up with TRBD2. The CDR3 covers 15 residues. Germline trimming cut 2 bases from V and 1 base from J; bases unmatched to any gene: 3. CDR1 is SGDLS and CDR2 is YYNGEE in the germline V gene. In nucleotides, the CDR3 is TGTGCCAGCAGCGTCCAAGCGGGATCCTACAATGAGCAGTTCTTC. Translating it yields CASSVQAGSYNEQFF.

A single count supports this clone. This chain connects TRBV10-3 to TRBJ2-1; 11 bases fit TRBD2. The ends lost 2 bases at V and 7 bases at J; junction bases unmatched: 10. The CDR3 consists of 17 residues. CDR1 ENHRY and CDR2 SYGVKD come from the germline V gene. The CDR3 loop is CAISELPTSGIKNEQFF. The CDR3 nucleotides read TGTGCCATCAGTGAGCTCCCGACTAGCGGGATAAAAAATGAGCAGTTCTTC.

V is TRBV24-1 and J is TRBJ2-3, with 8 nucleotides matching TRBD2. Germline loops: CDR1 KGHDR, CDR2 SFDVKD. V lost 1 base to trimming and J lost 3 bases; unmatched junction nucleotides: 2. The CDR3 loop spans 15 amino acids. CDR3: CATSDFREGTDTQYF. The CDR3 nucleotides are TGTGCCACCAGTGATTTCCGGGAGGGGACAGATACGCAGTATTTT.

The chain employs TRBV20-1 and TRBJ2-1; 7 nucleotides align to TRBD2. CDR3 size: 15 residues. CDR1 and CDR2 (germline): DFQATT, SNEGSKA (reference sequence). V lost 3 bases to trimming and J lost 5 bases; unmatched junction nucleotides: 10. CDR3 in amino acids: CSASPSLAFHNEQFF. In DNA form, the CDR3 reads TGCAGTGCTAGTCCGTCACTAGCGTTCCACAATGAGCAGTTCTTC.

Ten or more counts support this clone. The chain employs TRBV5-5 and TRBJ1-2; D not resolved. Germline CDR1 SGHKS, CDR2 YYEKEE (reference sequence). Trimming took off 1 base at V and 4 bases at J, with 5 bases between the two ends. The CDR3 is 12 amino acids. CDR3 DNA: TGTGCCAGCAGCTTGTACAGCTATGGCTACACCTTC. Its protein product is CASSLYSYGYTF. Complete variable domain (other parts from reference TRBV5-5 and TRBJ1-2): DAGVTQSPTHLIKTRGQQVTLRCSPISGHKSVSWYQQVLGQGPQFIFQYYEKEERGRGNFPDRFSARQFPNYSSELNVNALLLGDSALYLCASSLYSYGYTFGSGTRLTVV.

This chain links TRBV19 with TRBJ1-2; 7 bases are shared with TRBD1. Germline CDR1 LNHDA, CDR2 SQIVND (reference sequence). The CDR3 runs to 15 residues. The V gene end was trimmed by 5 bases and the J gene end by 0 bases; junction bases not matched to a gene: 6. The CDR3 protein is CASSPWDRSNYGYTF. In DNA form, the CDR3 reads TGTGCCAGTAGTCCCTGGGACAGATCTAACTATGGCTACACCTTC.